This entry lists 11 T cell receptor beta chains sequenced from one sample in a study of radiation and T cells in renal cell carcinoma. The method was immunoSEQ multiplex PCR; TCRdb's version includes in-frame clones alone and lacks a portion of them. The sample gives 100,000 to 150,000 clones, 88% of which show up once; 4.5% to 7.5% is in the top ten. The time point is: blood 2 weeks post-SBRT. Documented treatment: 15 Gy SBRT to primary tumor, nephrectomy 4 weeks later. Sequencing was performed on blood, taken from a patient whose treatment included radiotherapy and nephrectomy. These receptors came from a woman in her seventies with renal cell carcinoma.

This clone appeared a single time. The chain couples TRBV6-1 to TRBJ1-5; no clear D gene. The CDR3 totals 15 residues. Trimming pared 8 bases from V and 2 bases from J, leaving 16 bases between. Germline CDR1 reads MNHNS; CDR2 reads SASEGT. DNA of the CDR3: TGTGCCAGCGATGGAGGGAAAGCGGGCAATCAGCCCCAGCATTTT. Translating it yields CASDGGKAGNQPQHF.

The CDR3 loop is CASSSADREGYGYTF. The CDR3 nucleotides read TGTGCCAGCAGTTCCGCGGACAGGGAAGGCTATGGCTACACCTTC. The chain couples TRBV6-5 to TRBJ1-2, with 8 bases aligning to TRBD1. The CDR3 is 15 amino acids. Germline lookup yields CDR1 MNHEY and CDR2 SVGAGI. With V trimmed by 4 bases and J by 4 bases, 8 bases remained unmatched.

This clone was seen a single time. The chain carries TRBV7-6 and TRBJ2-3; D remains unclear. Trimming removed 4 bases from V and 1 base from J, with 12 bases in between. The CDR3 length is 15 residues. Germline assignment: CDR1 SGHVS and CDR2 FNYEAQ. Here the CDR3 reads CASSYRVPGTDTQYF. The DNA of the CDR3 is TGTGCCAGCAGCTACCGCGTTCCGGGCACAGATACGCAGTATTTT.

Many counts were recorded for this clone. This sequence joins TRBV2 and TRBJ1-1; D is unresolved. Trimming took off 4 bases at V and 8 bases at J, with 17 bases between the two ends. The length of the CDR3 is 14 residues. Germline CDR1 and CDR2: SNHLY and FYNNEI. CDR3 in DNA: TGTGCCAGCAGTGGATACGGGAGATCTAGAGAAGCTTTCTTT. The encoded protein is CASSGYGRSREAFF.

This chain joins TRBV11-2 and TRBJ1-2; 7 bases align to TRBD1. The CDR3 sequence is 14 residues long. V gave up 0 bases and J gave up 5 bases; unmatched junction bases: 3. Germline-derived CDR1 and CDR2 are SGHAT and FQNNGV. CDR3 amino acids: CASSLDRGSYGYTF. The CDR3 DNA sequence: TGTGCCAGCAGCTTAGACAGGGGGAGTTATGGCTACACCTTC.

The J gene is TRBJ1-5, the V gene TRBV30; D not resolved. This CDR3 spans 13 amino acids. V gave up 1 base and J gave up 8 bases, with 12 bases separating them. Germline-derived CDR1 and CDR2 are GTSNPN and SVGIG (reference sequence). CDR3: CAWSERLIEPQHF. In DNA, the CDR3 is TGTGCCTGGAGTGAAAGATTGATCGAGCCCCAGCATTTT. The full variable domain, in which reference TRBV30 and TRBJ1-5 provide the parts outside the CDR3, is SQTIHQWPATLVQPVGSPLSLECTVEGTSNPNLYWYRQAAGRGLQLLFYSVGIGQISSEVPQNLSASRPQDRQFILSSKKLLLSDSGFYLCAWSERLIEPQHFGDGTRLSIL.

The chain uses TRBV5-1 and TRBJ1-1; unclear D gene. The CDR3 consists of 13 residues. Germline loops: CDR1 SGHRS, CDR2 YFSETQ. Between the trimmed V and J ends, which lost 1 base and 2 bases, there was a span of 6 bases. The CDR3, as DNA: TGCGCCAGCAGCTTGACCAGCAACACTGAAGCTTTCTTT. This gives the protein CASSLTSNTEAFF.

The chain uses TRBV29-1 and TRBJ2-2; D gene uncertain. The CDR3 totals 13 residues. Trimming removed 1 base at V and 6 bases at J, with 9 bases between. Looked up from germline, CDR1 is SQVTM and CDR2 is ANQGSEA. The CDR3 loop is CSVEGHSPGELFF. In DNA, the CDR3 is TGCAGCGTTGAAGGGCATAGTCCCGGGGAGCTGTTTTTT.

The table lists this clone with a count of one. This rearrangement joins TRBV2 to TRBJ2-7; 13 bases map to TRBD2. CDR3 size: 18 residues. Germline values: CDR1 SNHLY, CDR2 FYNNEI. Trimming removed 2 bases from V and 0 bases from J; junction bases left unmatched: 7. CDR3 in amino acids: CASSEFRGLAGDSYEQYF. CDR3 nucleotides: TGTGCCAGCAGTGAATTCCGAGGACTAGCGGGGGACTCCTACGAGCAGTACTTC.

V gene TRBV6-5 combines with J gene TRBJ2-7; D is perhaps TRBD1 (6 bases). V dropped 7 bases and J dropped 3 bases, with 7 bases sitting between them. Per the germline V gene, CDR1 is MNHEY and CDR2 is SVGAGI. The CDR3 spans 11 residues. CDR3 coding DNA: TGTGCCAGCATAGGGGGCTACGAGCAGTACTTC. This translates into CASIGGYEQYF.

The chain has TRBV7-3 and TRBJ2-6; D is undetermined. The germline CDR1 and CDR2 sequences are SGHTA and FQGTGA. Trimming cost V 1 base and J 2 bases, with 6 bases left between them. CDR3 size: 15 residues. The CDR3 DNA follows: TGTGCCAGCAGCTTAAAGGGCCCTGGGGCCAACGTCCTGACTTTC. Its protein product is CASSLKGPGANVLTF.